This entry lists 11 T cell receptor beta chains sequenced from one sample in a study of OX40 agonist ivuxolimab in advanced cancers. Profiled with immunoSEQ multiplex PCR; TCRdb holds only in-frame clones, not every one. The repertoire holds tens of thousands of clones, with over 75% as singletons. The starting material was CD4+ or CD8+ T cells sorted from blood, obtained in a trial of the OX40 agonist ivuxolimab. These receptor sequences come from an adult with an advanced solid tumor such as melanoma, head and neck, liver or kidney cancer.

The chain carries TRBV12-5 and TRBJ2-5; D not certain. Between the trimmed V and J ends, which lost 8 bases and 1 base, there was a span of 11 bases. Germline assignment: CDR1 LGHNT and CDR2 FRNRAP. The CDR3 is 13 residues long. CDR3 DNA sequence: TGTGCTAGTCTCGATTGGGGCCAAGAGACCCAGTACTTC. It codes for CASLDWGQETQYF.

This clone was detected once. The chain is built from TRBV5-1 and TRBJ1-2; tentative D call: TRBD1 (6 bases). The CDR3 loop spans 15 amino acids. The ends were cut back, 3 bases at V and 8 bases at J, with 20 bases in the middle. Germline assignment: CDR1 SGHRS and CDR2 YFSETQ. Written as DNA, the CDR3 is TGCGCCAGCAGCTGGTCCGGGGGCCGTACGGAGGGCTACACCTTC. Translated, it gives CASSWSGGRTEGYTF.

This chain joins TRBV4-3 and TRBJ2-3; 7 bases map to TRBD2. CDR1 is LGHNA and CDR2 is YSLEER in the germline V gene. J gave up 7 bases and V 0 bases, and 13 bases lay outside the gene matches. This CDR3 comprises 17 residues. Here the CDR3 reads CASSQDTASRSGNTQYF. CDR3 DNA: TGCGCCAGCAGCCAAGATACGGCTAGCCGAAGCGGGAATACGCAGTATTTT.

The chain carries TRBV19 and TRBJ2-2, with TRBD1 identical over 7 bases. The ends lost 8 bases at V and 0 bases at J; junction bases unmatched: 12. In germline, CDR1 is LNHDA, CDR2 SQIVND (reference sequence). The CDR3 is 17 residues long. The CDR3 loop reads CASRGRVGQANTGELFF. CDR3 sequence (DNA): TGTGCCAGTCGGGGACGGGTTGGACAGGCGAACACCGGGGAGCTGTTTTTT.

The rearrangement uses TRBV11-3 and TRBJ1-1; TRBD1 agrees at 10 bases. Trimming took 7 bases from V and 3 from J; bases not matched to a gene: 5. CDR3 length: 14 residues. From germline, CDR1 is SGHNT and CDR2 YENEEA. DNA for the CDR3: TGTGCCAGCACCTCGGGACAGGGGCACACTGAAGCTTTCTTT. Amino acids: CASTSGQGHTEAFF.

CDR3 protein: CASSYTHYNEQFF. Here the CDR3 DNA reads TGTGCCAGCAGCTATACGCACTACAATGAGCAGTTCTTC. The chain couples TRBV7-9 to TRBJ2-1; D ambiguous. The V end was cut by 4 bases, the J end by 3 bases, with 7 bases between. CDR1 is SEHNR and CDR2 is FQNEAQ in the germline V gene (reference sequence). This CDR3 has 13 residues.

The J gene is TRBJ2-7, the V gene TRBV28, with D perhaps TRBD2 (6 bases). Germline V gene sequence: CDR1 MDHEN, CDR2 SYDVKM. This CDR3 has 12 amino acids. The V end lost 3 bases, the J end lost 7 bases, and 10 bases lay between the germline ends. The CDR3 DNA sequence: TGTGCCAGCAGTTTCGGGGCGGGAGAGCAGTACTTC. Amino acids: CASSFGAGEQYF. The variable domain in full, completed from reference TRBV28 and TRBJ2-7, reads DVKVTQSSRYLVKRTGEKVFLECVQDMDHENMFWYRQDPGLGLRLIYFSYDVKMKEKGDIPEGYSVSREKKERFSLILESASTNQTSMYLCASSFGAGEQYFGPGTRLTVT.

The chain recombines TRBV4-3 with TRBJ2-1; D perhaps matches TRBD2 (6 bases). Between the trimmed V and J ends, which lost 0 bases and 8 bases, there was a span of 14 bases. CDR1 and CDR2 from the germline V gene are LGHNA and YSLEER. The length of the CDR3 is 15 residues. The CDR3 spells CASSQDVRGEDEQFF. The CDR3 nucleotides read TGCGCCAGCAGCCAAGATGTGCGGGGCGAGGATGAGCAGTTCTTC.

This rearrangement joins TRBV21-1 to TRBJ2-1. TRBV21-1 represents a pseudogene. The CDR3 runs 18 residues. The CDR3 region is CASSKLGRVLGQFNEQFF. The CDR3 DNA reads as TGTGCCAGCAGCAAATTGGGACGGGTATTGGGGCAATTCAATGAGCAGTTCTTC.

The CDR3 sequence: CASSATGGFEPQHF. The DNA of the CDR3 is TGTGCCAGCAGTGCTACAGGGGGCTTTGAGCCCCAGCATTTT. This chain links TRBV27 with TRBJ1-5; 9 bases match TRBD1. V lost 5 bases, J lost 8 bases, and 7 bases stayed unmatched. This CDR3 region has 14 residues. CDR1 is MNHEY, CDR2 SMNVEV, per germline (reference sequence).

The CDR3 region has the DNA TGTGCCAGCAGCGTTTCGGGGTACAATGAGCAGTTCTTC. Its protein is CASSVSGYNEQFF. The chain combines TRBV5-4 with TRBJ2-1, with D perhaps TRBD2 (5 bases). The length of the CDR3 is 13 residues. CDR1 and CDR2 from the germline V gene are SGHNT and YYREEE (reference sequence). Trimming shortened V by 4 bases and J by 4 bases, and 9 bases separated the two germline ends.